The sequence of this TCR beta chain was determined in a study of spatial heterogeneity in lung cancer. Study in general: Matched bulk RNA-seq provided a T cell module score, and TCR transcript counts in tumor regions correlated strongly with it.

The CDR3 loop spans 15 amino acids. V was clipped by 5 bases and J by 0 bases, with 16 bases between them. Germline values: CDR1 DFQATT, CDR2 SNEGSKA (reference sequence). General study findings and limits: Counts of expanded alpha and beta TCRs within tumors tracked the tumor nonsynonymous mutation count.

In its sample, this clonotype is medium-sized. The antigen is not known. One entry per CDR3 protein, called by TCRdb with MiXCR from the 5' RACE reads. The table lists approximately 10,000 distinct CDR3 sequences, more than 14% of them singletons. Noted time point: sample taken at primary tumor resection. The specimen comprised lung tumor tissue, sampled at surgery. The source is a male donor with early-stage non-small cell lung cancer. This chain uses TRBV20-1 with TRBJ1-1, with D uncertain. CDR3 loop: CSAPVTGSMNTEAFF. The CDR3 coding sequence is TGCAGTGCTCCCGTGACGGGCAGCATGAACACTGAAGCTTTCTTT.